This TCR beta chain was captured in a study of spatial heterogeneity in lung cancer. Background on the study: For tumor regions, TCR transcript counts showed a strong correlation with a T cell module score derived from matched bulk RNA-seq. The library had UMIs, and each TCR and UMI pair averaged more than ten raw reads. Study findings and constraints: Intratumoral expanded alpha and beta TCR counts were found to track tumor mutation counts. Counts for ubiquitous and regional expanded TCRs went along with ubiquitous and regional nonsynonymous mutations, respectively.

As to time point: sample taken at primary tumor resection. Unsorted samples of tumor, nontumor lung or frozen PBMC had their whole RNA sequenced. Regarding this clonotype: What it binds is not known.

MiXCR, run by TCRdb on the 5' RACE reads, gives a single entry per CDR3 protein. Of roughly 4,500 distinct CDR3 sequences in the sample, around 9% are singletons; the top ten hold roughly 13%. The clonotype was recovered from a male donor with early-stage non-small cell lung cancer. The specimen was lung tumor tissue, collected at surgery.

CDR3 sequence (DNA): TGTGCCTGGAGTGTACCAGAGACCCAGTACTTC. Its translation is CAWSVPETQYF. This chain connects TRBV30 to TRBJ2-5; no reliable D call. The CDR3 consists of 11 residues. The germline V gene encodes CDR1 GTSNPN and CDR2 SVGIG (reference sequence). V was clipped by 0 bases and J by 4 bases, with 3 bases between them.